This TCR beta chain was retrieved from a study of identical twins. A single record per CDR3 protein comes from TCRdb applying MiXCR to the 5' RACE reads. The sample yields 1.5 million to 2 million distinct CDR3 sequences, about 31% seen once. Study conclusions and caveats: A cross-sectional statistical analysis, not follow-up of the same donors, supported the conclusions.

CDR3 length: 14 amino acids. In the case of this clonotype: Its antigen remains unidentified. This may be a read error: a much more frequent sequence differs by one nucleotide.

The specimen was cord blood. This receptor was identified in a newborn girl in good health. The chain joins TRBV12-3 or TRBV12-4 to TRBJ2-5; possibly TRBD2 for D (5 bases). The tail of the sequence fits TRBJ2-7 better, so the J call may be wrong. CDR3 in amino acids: CANSLGSSYYEQYF. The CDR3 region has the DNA TGTGCCAACAGTTTAGGGAGTTCGTACTACGAGCAGTACTTC.